This T cell receptor (beta chain) derives from a study of CD8 T cells in Susac syndrome. Study-wide results and limits: As acknowledged by the study, its TCR sequencing and HLA analysis included a relatively small number of individuals.

A remark on this clonotype: Antigen: not known.

The CDR3 loop spans 14 amino acids. V was cut by 4 bases and J by 0 bases, with 10 bases left in between. In germline, CDR1 is LGHDT, CDR2 YNNKEL (reference sequence). After extraction with the RNeasy kit, about 0.5 to 1 ug of the RNA was reverse transcribed using random hexamers. Across 54 Vbeta and 13 Jbeta, immunoSEQ multiplex PCR amplified TCR beta CDR3. Using its own MiXCR run on the immunoSEQ multiplex PCR reads, TCRdb lists one record per CDR3 protein. The table includes 150,000 to 200,000 distinct CDR3 sequences, approximately 92% detected once. CD8+ and CD4+ T cells circulating in blood were sequenced for TCR beta. TEMRA cells were FACS-enriched, while CD8+ and CD4+ T cells were negatively isolated.

Sequenced input: CD4+ T cells from PBMCs. This TCR was sampled from a human donor in good health. V gene TRBV3-1 combines with J gene TRBJ2-7; D uncertain. The CDR3 reads CASSPRMDSYEQYF. CDR3 in DNA: TGTGCCAGCAGCCCTCGGATGGACTCCTACGAGCAGTACTTC.